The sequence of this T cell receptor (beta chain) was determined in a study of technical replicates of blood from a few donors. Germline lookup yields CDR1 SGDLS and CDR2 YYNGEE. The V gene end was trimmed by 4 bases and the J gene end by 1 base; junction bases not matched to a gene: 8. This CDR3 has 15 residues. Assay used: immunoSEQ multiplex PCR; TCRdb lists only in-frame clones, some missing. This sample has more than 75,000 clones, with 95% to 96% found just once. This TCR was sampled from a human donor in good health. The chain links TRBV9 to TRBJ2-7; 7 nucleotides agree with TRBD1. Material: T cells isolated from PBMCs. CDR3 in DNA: TGTGCCAGCAGCAAAGGGGGCACAACTTCCTACGAGCAGTACTTC. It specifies CASSKGGTTSYEQYF.